Listed below are T cell receptor beta chains from one sample, sequenced in a study of beta chain features in type 1 diabetes. Repertoires were generated with immunoSEQ multiplex PCR, while TCRdb's copy carries only in-frame clones and drops some. The sample contains about 660,000 clones, more than 13% of which appear only once. The specimen sequenced was naive CD4+ T cells from blood. These receptors were obtained from a man aged 18-30 years with type 1 diabetes. CDR3s include the opening cysteine and the closing phenylalanine or tryptophan. The order of the fields is D gene, V gene, J gene, clone size, CDR3 DNA, CDR3 protein. The D gene is left open where the match is weak. Where a row states a size, it is once, few, many or the class of an expanded clone; other rows omit it.

>.|TRBV7-2|TRBJ2-3|few
TGTGCCAGCAGCTCGCTGGGGGCCGATACGCAGTATTTT
CASSSLGADTQYF
>TRBD2|TRBV5-1|TRBJ2-1|few
TGCGCCAGCAGCTCCGGGGGGACTAGCGGGAGCGATGAGCAGTTCTTC
CASSSGGTSGSDEQFF
>.|TRBV9|TRBJ2-7|.
TGTGCCAGCAGCCCTCAGACAGGCTCCTACGAGCAGTACTTC
CASSPQTGSYEQYF
>.|TRBV19|TRBJ1-5|.
TGTGCCAGTAGAGTTCAGGGCTTTAATCAGCCCCAGCATTTT
CASRVQGFNQPQHF
>.|TRBV14|TRBJ2-3|.
TGTGCCAGCAGCCAAGTTTTGGTGCATACGCAGTATTTT
CASSQVLVHTQYF
>TRBD1|TRBV6-1|TRBJ1-2|.
TGTGCCAGCACTCCGGGACAGGGAAGATCTGGCTACACCTTC
CASTPGQGRSGYTF
>.|TRBV7-6|TRBJ2-2|few
TGTGCCAGCAGCTATCAGGGTAGTGAGCTGTTTTTT
CASSYQGSELFF
>.|TRBV4-3|TRBJ1-1|few
TGCGCCAGCAGCCCCCGGGGCCCTTCGAACACTGAAGCTTTCTTT
CASSPRGPSNTEAFF
>.|TRBV9|TRBJ2-2|few
TGTGCCAGCACCCCATGGCTCACCACCGGGGAGCTGTTTTTT
CASTPWLTTGELFF
>.|TRBV19|TRBJ2-1|few
TGTGCCAGTACCCCGGGACTCAGGAATGAGCAGTTCTTC
CASTPGLRNEQFF
>.|TRBV7-9|TRBJ1-1|.
TGTGCCAGCAGCTCCCTCGGGAACACTGAAGCTTTCTTT
CASSSLGNTEAFF
>TRBD2|TRBV2|TRBJ2-3|.
TGTGCCAGCAAACCGACTAGCGGGAGTGATACGCAGTATTTT
CASKPTSGSDTQYF
>.|TRBV7-2|TRBJ2-7|.
TGTGCCAGCAGGACGCCCGGGGGTCGGGGGGAGCAGTACTTC
CASRTPGGRGEQYF
>.|TRBV2|TRBJ2-1|few
TGTGCCAGTACAGCATACAATGAGCAGTTCTTC
CASTAYNEQFF
>.|TRBV7-2|TRBJ2-1|few
TGTGCCAGCAGCGCCCGGGGGAGCTCCTACAATGAGCAGTTCTTC
CASSARGSSYNEQFF
>.|TRBV27|TRBJ1-5|few
TGTGCCAGCAGATACAACAGGGATAGCAATCAGCCCCAGCATTTT
CASRYNRDSNQPQHF
>.|TRBV5-1|TRBJ1-1|few
TGCGCCAGCAACCCGACGGGGAACACTGAAGCTTTCTTT
CASNPTGNTEAFF
>TRBD2|TRBV11-2|TRBJ2-2|few
TGTGCCAGCAGCTTAGGCCTAGCGGAACTGAACACCGGGGAGCTGTTTTTT
CASSLGLAELNTGELFF
>.|TRBV5-6|TRBJ2-1|.
TGTGCCAGCAGCCCCTACGTGGGGGATGAGCAGTTCTTC
CASSPYVGDEQFF
>.|TRBV2|TRBJ1-1|.
TGTGCCAGCAAAGAGGGCCCCTTGACTGAAGCTTTCTTT
CASKEGPLTEAFF
>.|TRBV7-2|TRBJ2-4|few
TGTGCCAGCAGCTCCGACACCATTCAGTACTTC
CASSSDTIQYF
>.|TRBV7-2|TRBJ1-2|.
TGTGCCAGCAGCTTAGCACGGGGGCCTAACTATGGCTACACCTTC
CASSLARGPNYGYTF
>TRBD2|TRBV7-9|TRBJ2-3|.
TGTGCTTATAGGCGGGAGGAGGCATCAGATACGCAGTATTTT
CAYRREEASDTQYF
>.|TRBV27|TRBJ2-7|.
TGTGCCAGCAGCCGAATGGGTAGGGGGAGGACATCCTACGAGCAGTACTTC
CASSRMGRGRTSYEQYF
>.|TRBV5-6|TRBJ2-4|.
TGTGCCAGCAGCCCACAGGGAGCGATAGCCAAAAACATTCAGTACTTC
CASSPQGAIAKNIQYF
>.|TRBV28|TRBJ2-7|few
TGTGCCACTTCAGGTGATTACGAGCAGTACTTC
CATSGDYEQYF
>.|TRBV7-8|TRBJ1-5|.
TGTGCCAGCAGCTTGGCAGTTAGCAATCAGCCCCAGCATTTT
CASSLAVSNQPQHF
>.|TRBV5-1|TRBJ1-1|few
TGCGCCAGCAGCTCGGACCAAAACACTGAAGCTTTCTTT
CASSSDQNTEAFF
>.|TRBV7-2|TRBJ2-3|.
TGTGCCAGCACCGGGGTGCGCGATACGCAGTATTTT
CASTGVRDTQYF
>TRBD2|TRBV28|TRBJ2-5|.
TGTGCCAGCATACTGGCGGGGAGGGGAGAGACCCAGTACTTC
CASILAGRGETQYF
>TRBD1|TRBV4-1|TRBJ2-2|few
TGCGCCAGCAGCCAAGATCAAGACAGGGCAAACACCGGGGAGCTGTTTTTT
CASSQDQDRANTGELFF
>.|TRBV4-2|TRBJ1-2|.
TGTGCCAGCAGCCAAGATTCTAGAGGACGGCCGGGTGGCTACACCTTC
CASSQDSRGRPGGYTF
>.|TRBV5-6|TRBJ2-5|few
TGTGCCAGCAGCTGGGAAGAGACCCAGTACTTC
CASSWEETQYF
>.|TRBV9|TRBJ1-1|.
TGTGCCAGCAGCCCGGAGAGGACAGTGAACACTGAAGCTTTCTTT
CASSPERTVNTEAFF
>.|TRBV18|TRBJ2-2|few
TGTGCCAGCTCACCACAGGTCGCTACCCACACCGGGGAGCTGTTTTTT
CASSPQVATHTGELFF
>TRBD1|TRBV9|TRBJ2-1|.
TGTGCCAGCAGCTCAGACCGGGACAGCCTCTACAATGAGCAGTTCTTC
CASSSDRDSLYNEQFF
>.|TRBV18|TRBJ2-7|few
TGTGCCAGCTCACCAGGGTCCTACGAGCAGTACTTC
CASSPGSYEQYF
>.|TRBV6-6|TRBJ2-7|.
TGTGCCAGCAGTTACTTGGAGGGATACGAGCAGTACTTC
CASSYLEGYEQYF
>.|TRBV29-1|TRBJ2-2|.
TGCAGCGCGACAGGGAGGTACACCGGGGAGCTGTTTTTT
CSATGRYTGELFF
>TRBD1|TRBV27|TRBJ1-2|few
TGTGCCAGCAGTGGCCCGACAGGGAACTTCTATGGCTACACCTTC
CASSGPTGNFYGYTF
>.|TRBV9|TRBJ2-3|few
TGTGCCAGCAGCGTTCACATAGATACGCAGTATTTT
CASSVHIDTQYF
>.|TRBV30|TRBJ2-3|few
TGTGCCTGGAGTGGTGTGGTCACAGATACGCAGTATTTT
CAWSGVVTDTQYF
>.|TRBV15|TRBJ2-1|.
TGTGCCACCAGCAGAGCAGACTATGAGCAGTTCTTC
CATSRADYEQFF
>TRBD2|TRBV6-5|TRBJ2-4|.
TGTGCCAGCAGTTTTTCGCGGGAGACCAAAAACATTCAGTACTTC
CASSFSRETKNIQYF
>.|TRBV14|TRBJ2-5|few
TGTGCCAGCAGCCATCGCGGGAGAGGGGGAGAGACCCAGTACTTC
CASSHRGRGGETQYF
>TRBD1|TRBV18|TRBJ2-7|few
TGTGCCAGCTCAGGGGACAGGTTCTACGAGCAGTACTTC
CASSGDRFYEQYF
>.|TRBV7-2|TRBJ1-3|few
TGTGCCAGCAGCTTAGGAAACACCATATATTTT
CASSLGNTIYF
>TRBD2|TRBV5-1|TRBJ2-5|.
TGCGCCAGCAGCCCACGGACTAGCGGGATCGCGGAGACCCAGTACTTC
CASSPRTSGIAETQYF
>.|TRBV4-1|TRBJ1-4|once
TGCGCCAGCAGCCAAGTGGGGAGGGCTCGGGCTAATGAAAAACTGTTTTTT
CASSQVGRARANEKLFF
>.|TRBV30|TRBJ2-5|.
TGTGCCTGGAGTCCGGACACTTTAAAGACCCAGTACTTC
CAWSPDTLKTQYF
>.|TRBV11-2|TRBJ1-2|few
TGTGCCAGCAGCCTCTCTCCGGGACGACACTTCGATGGCTACACCTTC
CASSLSPGRHFDGYTF
>TRBD2|TRBV4-2|TRBJ2-5|few
TGTGCCAGCAGCTTACTCCCCCCGGGAGGGGAAGAGACCCAGTACTTC
CASSLLPPGGEETQYF
>.|TRBV7-8|TRBJ2-5|.
TGTGCCAGCCTCCAACCCTCAGGAGAGACCCAGTACTTC
CASLQPSGETQYF
>.|TRBV7-2|TRBJ2-3|.
TGTGCCAGCAGCGCCTACACAGATACGCAGTATTTT
CASSAYTDTQYF
>TRBD2|TRBV27|TRBJ2-3|few
TGTGCCAGCAGTTCCCGGACTAGCGGGGGAGATACGCAGTATTTT
CASSSRTSGGDTQYF